The entry that follows covers one T cell receptor (beta chain) sequence. This CDR3 region has 17 residues. Germline CDR1 reads SGHNT; CDR2 reads YYREEE (reference sequence). Trimming pared 2 bases from V and 4 bases from J, leaving 21 bases between. These data come from a study of blood T cell repertoires in COVID-19. Overall study context: COVID-19 samples, acute and convalescent, were from the United States, Italy and Spain. PBMCs, B-cell-depleted T cells, or T cells were the source of the cDNA or gDNA that made up the material.

Clones were sequenced by immunoSEQ multiplex PCR, and TCRdb holds only the in-frame ones, with some missing. The sample gives about 150,000 clones, 75% to 85% of which show up once; approximately 7.1% is in the top ten. This receptor was obtained from a woman aged 45 to 65 in a cohort sampled during active or convalescent COVID-19. The chain carries TRBV5-4 and TRBJ1-2; a weak D match, TRBD1 (6 bases). Sequencing used peripheral blood. The CDR3 spells CASSFGQGIVRSYGYTF. CDR3 coding DNA: TGTGCCAGCAGCTTCGGCCAGGGGATAGTACGTAGCTATGGCTACACCTTC.